The rows below give T cell receptor beta chains drawn from one sample of a study of T cell repertoires in cytomegalovirus infection. These receptors' antigens are unknown. MiXCR, run by TCRdb on the reads, gives a single entry per CDR3 protein. The sample holds 800,000 to 950,000 distinct CDR3 sequences, around a third seen once. The starting material was cultured CD8+ T cells from PBMCs, obtained from culture after CMV antigen stimulation. These receptors were obtained from a human donor in good health (CMV status not recorded). Some clones in this sample may be carry-over from other donors' samples. The CDR3 runs from the conserved cysteine through the conserved F or W. Fields, in order: CDR3 protein, CDR3 DNA, V gene, J gene, CDR3 length, clone size, D gene. A D gene is named only where the DNA matches it firmly. A clone size is listed for some rows: how often the clone was seen (once, few, many), or a class if it is expanded.

CDR3aa: CASSLTEMIQETQYF
CDR3nt: TGTGCCAGCAGCTTAACAGAGATGATACAAGAGACCCAGTACTTC
v_gene: TRBV7-6
j_gene: TRBJ2-5
len: 15
abundance: few
d_gene: NA

CDR3aa: CAIRTGLAGINEQYF
CDR3nt: TGTGCCATCAGGACGGGACTAGCGGGGATTAACGAGCAGTACTTC
v_gene: TRBV10-3
j_gene: TRBJ2-7
len: 15
abundance: NA
d_gene: TRBD2

CDR3aa: CASSYSNGGAGDTQYF
CDR3nt: TGTGCCAGCAGTTACTCGAACGGGGGGGCGGGAGATACGCAGTATTTT
v_gene: TRBV6-5
j_gene: TRBJ2-3
len: 16
abundance: few
d_gene: TRBD2

CDR3aa: CSAGSPGDEQFF
CDR3nt: TGCAGTGCGGGATCCCCCGGGGATGAGCAGTTCTTC
v_gene: TRBV20-1
j_gene: TRBJ2-1
len: 12
abundance: NA
d_gene: NA

CDR3aa: CASSLGGAFTEAFF
CDR3nt: TGCGCCAGCAGCCTGGGGGGTGCGTTCACTGAAGCTTTCTTT
v_gene: TRBV5-1
j_gene: TRBJ1-1
len: 14
abundance: NA
d_gene: NA

CDR3aa: CASSFWTPRGSYTEAFF
CDR3nt: TGTGCCAGCAGCTTTTGGACTCCAAGGGGTTCGTACACTGAAGCTTTCTTT
v_gene: TRBV11-2
j_gene: TRBJ1-1
len: 17
abundance: NA
d_gene: NA

CDR3aa: CASSPFRGGAAFAFF
CDR3nt: TGTGCCAGCAGCCCCTTCAGAGGGGGCGCCGCTTTCGCTTTCTTT
v_gene: TRBV14
j_gene: TRBJ1-1
len: 15
abundance: NA
d_gene: TRBD1

CDR3aa: CASSPAGLPEQFF
CDR3nt: TGTGCCAGCAGCCCCGCCGGGTTACCTGAGCAGTTCTTC
v_gene: TRBV7-2
j_gene: TRBJ2-1
len: 13
abundance: few
d_gene: NA

CDR3aa: CASSYSGTSGAWDEQFF
CDR3nt: TGTGCCAGCAGTTACTCGGGGACTAGCGGGGCCTGGGATGAGCAGTTCTTC
v_gene: TRBV6-8
j_gene: TRBJ2-1
len: 17
abundance: NA
d_gene: TRBD2

CDR3aa: CASSPKIRGWGGEQFF
CDR3nt: TGTGCCAGCAGCCCGAAGATCCGGGGGTGGGGGGGGGAGCAGTTCTTC
v_gene: TRBV7-8
j_gene: TRBJ2-1
len: 16
abundance: NA
d_gene: TRBD2

CDR3aa: CSVDRGSYNEQFF
CDR3nt: TGCAGCGTTGACCGAGGCTCCTACAATGAGCAGTTCTTC
v_gene: TRBV29-1
j_gene: TRBJ2-1
len: 13
abundance: NA
d_gene: NA

CDR3aa: CASSSARDSEAFF
CDR3nt: TGTGCCAGCAGTTCCGCCCGGGACAGCGAAGCTTTCTTT
v_gene: TRBV6-2/TRBV6-3
j_gene: TRBJ1-1
len: 13
abundance: NA
d_gene: TRBD1

CDR3aa: CASSILLSGEQFF
CDR3nt: TGTGCCAGTAGTATTCTCCTATCCGGTGAGCAGTTCTTC
v_gene: TRBV19
j_gene: TRBJ2-1
len: 13
abundance: NA
d_gene: NA

CDR3aa: CASSRIFGTATNYGYTF
CDR3nt: TGTGCCAGCAGCCGAATTTTTGGGACAGCGACTAACTATGGCTACACCTTC
v_gene: TRBV7-6
j_gene: TRBJ1-2
len: 17
abundance: NA
d_gene: TRBD1

CDR3aa: CASSFRTSGGATDTQYF
CDR3nt: TGTGCCAGCAGTTTTCGGACTAGCGGGGGGGCCACAGATACGCAGTATTTT
v_gene: TRBV6-6
j_gene: TRBJ2-3
len: 17
abundance: few
d_gene: TRBD2

CDR3aa: CASSFRLAGVEDTQYF
CDR3nt: TGTGCCAGCAGCTTCAGACTAGCGGGGGTTGAAGATACGCAGTATTTT
v_gene: TRBV7-2
j_gene: TRBJ2-3
len: 16
abundance: many
d_gene: TRBD2

CDR3aa: CASSSGQGVGDTQYF
CDR3nt: TGTGCCAGCAGCTCGGGACAGGGGGTCGGAGATACGCAGTATTTT
v_gene: TRBV7-9
j_gene: TRBJ2-3
len: 15
abundance: few
d_gene: TRBD1

CDR3aa: CASSGSGTGGPLPGELFF
CDR3nt: TGTGCCAGCAGTGGCTCCGGGACAGGGGGCCCTCTCCCCGGGGAGCTGTTTTTT
v_gene: TRBV6-1
j_gene: TRBJ2-2
len: 18
abundance: NA
d_gene: TRBD1

CDR3aa: CASRSTWGWSTDTQYF
CDR3nt: TGTGCCAGCAGATCCACGTGGGGATGGTCCACAGATACGCAGTATTTT
v_gene: TRBV6-8
j_gene: TRBJ2-3
len: 16
abundance: NA
d_gene: NA

CDR3aa: CASSPTGTGNYGYTF
CDR3nt: TGTGCCAGCAGCCCCACCGGGACAGGGAACTATGGCTACACCTTC
v_gene: TRBV7-2
j_gene: TRBJ1-2
len: 15
abundance: many
d_gene: TRBD1

CDR3aa: CASTEITGVTEAFF
CDR3nt: TGTGCCAGCACCGAAATTACAGGGGTCACTGAAGCTTTCTTT
v_gene: TRBV27
j_gene: TRBJ1-1
len: 14
abundance: few
d_gene: TRBD1

CDR3aa: CASRTRGGRQPQHF
CDR3nt: TGTGCCAGCAGGACAAGGGGAGGACGTCAGCCCCAGCATTTT
v_gene: TRBV25-1
j_gene: TRBJ1-5
len: 14
abundance: NA
d_gene: NA

CDR3aa: CASSPQGFFGTEAFF
CDR3nt: TGTGCCAGCAGTCCCCAGGGTTTTTTTGGCACTGAAGCTTTCTTT
v_gene: TRBV12-3/TRBV12-4
j_gene: TRBJ1-1
len: 15
abundance: NA
d_gene: NA

CDR3aa: CASSSAWDQPQHF
CDR3nt: TGTGCTAGCAGCTCCGCCTGGGATCAGCCCCAGCATTTT
v_gene: TRBV7-6
j_gene: TRBJ1-5
len: 13
abundance: NA
d_gene: NA

CDR3aa: CVSRRESGQETQYF
CDR3nt: TGTGTCAGCAGGAGGGAATCGGGGCAAGAGACCCAGTACTTC
v_gene: TRBV5-3
j_gene: TRBJ2-5
len: 14
abundance: NA
d_gene: NA

CDR3aa: CASSNGQTSYGFNEQFF
CDR3nt: TGTGCCAGCAGCAATGGGCAGACAAGTTACGGCTTCAATGAGCAGTTCTTC
v_gene: TRBV7-4
j_gene: TRBJ2-1
len: 17
abundance: NA
d_gene: NA

CDR3aa: CASAAGTNYGYTF
CDR3nt: TGTGCCAGCGCGGCGGGGACTAACTATGGCTACACCTTC
v_gene: TRBV27
j_gene: TRBJ1-2
len: 13
abundance: NA
d_gene: NA

CDR3aa: CSASGLAGGWGATDEQFF
CDR3nt: TGCAGTGCTAGTGGGTTAGCGGGGGGGTGGGGGGCTACAGATGAGCAGTTCTTC
v_gene: TRBV20-1
j_gene: TRBJ2-1
len: 18
abundance: NA
d_gene: TRBD2

CDR3aa: CSVVFDGGVKNIQYF
CDR3nt: TGCAGCGTTGTATTCGATGGCGGGGTCAAAAACATTCAGTACTTC
v_gene: TRBV29-1
j_gene: TRBJ2-4
len: 15
abundance: few
d_gene: NA

CDR3aa: CASSEAELYAGELFF
CDR3nt: TGTGCCAGCAGTGAAGCAGAGCTATACGCCGGGGAGCTGTTTTTT
v_gene: TRBV2
j_gene: TRBJ2-2
len: 15
abundance: few
d_gene: NA

CDR3aa: CSARGSTATNEKLFF
CDR3nt: TGCAGTGCTAGAGGGTCAACAGCAACTAATGAAAAACTGTTTTTT
v_gene: TRBV20-1
j_gene: TRBJ1-4
len: 15
abundance: NA
d_gene: NA

CDR3aa: CASSLSAGNKNIQYF
CDR3nt: TGTGCCAGCAGCTTGAGCGCGGGGAACAAAAACATTCAGTACTTC
v_gene: TRBV7-9
j_gene: TRBJ2-4
len: 15
abundance: NA
d_gene: NA

CDR3aa: CASSPPERNEKLFF
CDR3nt: TGTGCCAGCAGCCCCCCCGAAAGAAATGAAAAACTGTTTTTT
v_gene: TRBV9
j_gene: TRBJ1-4
len: 14
abundance: NA
d_gene: NA

CDR3aa: CASSESAGSGYGYTF
CDR3nt: TGTGCCAGCAGTGAATCAGCAGGGTCGGGATATGGCTACACCTTC
v_gene: TRBV25-1
j_gene: TRBJ1-2
len: 15
abundance: few
d_gene: NA

CDR3aa: CASSSPAGAMNTEAFF
CDR3nt: TGTGCCAGCAGCTCCCCCGCAGGGGCCATGAACACTGAAGCTTTCTTT
v_gene: TRBV7-9
j_gene: TRBJ1-1
len: 16
abundance: few
d_gene: NA

CDR3aa: CASRHAGWGAAQETQYF
CDR3nt: TGTGCCAGCAGACACGCCGGCTGGGGGGCAGCTCAAGAGACCCAGTACTTC
v_gene: TRBV6-5
j_gene: TRBJ2-5
len: 17
abundance: NA
d_gene: NA

CDR3aa: CASSPQRDSYEQYF
CDR3nt: TGTGCCAGCAGCCCACAGCGGGACTCCTACGAGCAGTACTTC
v_gene: TRBV13
j_gene: TRBJ2-7
len: 14
abundance: NA
d_gene: TRBD2

CDR3aa: CASRMGQTPQHF
CDR3nt: TGTGCCAGCAGGATGGGCCAGACCCCCCAGCATTTT
v_gene: TRBV12-3/TRBV12-4
j_gene: TRBJ1-5
len: 12
abundance: many
d_gene: NA

CDR3aa: CASSWRQGVYTEAFF
CDR3nt: TGTGCCAGCAGTTGGCGACAGGGAGTGTACACTGAAGCTTTCTTT
v_gene: TRBV27
j_gene: TRBJ1-1
len: 15
abundance: NA
d_gene: TRBD1